A single T cell receptor beta chain is shown here with its context. Its specific antigen is unknown. Nothing much larger sits one base from this clone, and base qualities are not available. Collaborating institutions collected whole blood in K2EDTA tubes following their own protocols. For TCRbeta analysis, collaborator samples were shipped as frozen whole blood, as isolated PBMCs, or as DNA extracted from either sample type. TCRbeta CDR3 regions were amplified from genomic DNA by means of the immunoSEQ Assay, a bias-controlled multiplex PCR. In the paper's pipeline: Within the assay, amplification of reference gene primers was used to estimate how many nucleated cells each sample contained. To quantify the absolute abundance of each unique TCRbeta CDR3 rearrangement, sequence reads were collapsed and filtered. Productive Simpson clonality was computed per sample as the square root of Simpson's diversity index over productive rearrangements. The table was pulled from immuneACCESS by TCRdb, which kept in-frame rearrangements only. Such tables lose some clones; where checked, under half of the loss comes from unresolved V genes, and the rest has no known cause. V, J and clone size were drawn from that table, and D and trimming were deduced from the DNA. For this sample there are under 150,000 clones; around 86% appear just once. Roughly 9.7% of the sample belongs to the ten largest clones.

These data are taken from a study of blood T cell repertoires in COVID-19 (dated by TCRdb to about 2020). Study-level background: The collaborator samples originated in the United States, Italy and Spain and spanned the acute and convalescent phases of COVID-19. The material from the prospective study consisted of cDNA or gDNA derived from T cells, B-cell-depleted T cells, or PBMCs. Deeply sampled blood TCRbeta repertoires from subjects exposed to, actively infected with, or recovered from COVID-19 were included in the dataset. A freely available public database, intended as a resource for researchers studying the immune response to SARS-CoV-2, is where the repertoires were released. Samples came from the ongoing ImmuneRACE study (first 160 participants) plus 1,254 subjects from 6 global collaborators. A de-identified subject ID, COVID-19 status, age in years and sex were almost always included in the sample metadata. HLA class I and class II types, where available, came from metadata supplied by the sample provider rather than from assay-based typing.

What the work shows at the level of the full study, not this receptor alone: The quantity of clinical and demographic metadata differed by source and by participant and was supplied without curation.

Sequencing was performed on peripheral blood. The receptor comes from a man in his forties with active or convalescent COVID-19.

DNA sequence: TGCGCCAGCAGCTTGGACTCGGTTAGCTCCTACGAGCAGTACTTC. This is translated as CASSLDSVSSYEQYF. The rearrangement combines TRBV5-1 with TRBJ2-7; the D gene cannot be resolved reliably. Reading from cysteine to phenylalanine, the CDR3 counts 15 amino acids. Only the CDR3 portion is preserved as DNA: 45 bases, with reading frame beginning at the first base. The trim is 0 bases for V and 0 bases for J, with a gap of 10 bases between the germline ends. Per the germline V gene, SGHRS is the CDR1 and YFSETQ is the CDR2. This CDR3, with the reference TRBV5-1 and TRBJ2-7 proteins standing in past its ends, gives the full variable domain KAGVTQTPRYLIKTRGQQVTLSCSPISGHRSVSWYQQTPGQGLQFLFEYFSETQRNKGNFPGRFSGRQFSNSRSEMNVSTLELGDSALYLCASSLDSVSSYEQYFGPGTRLTVT.